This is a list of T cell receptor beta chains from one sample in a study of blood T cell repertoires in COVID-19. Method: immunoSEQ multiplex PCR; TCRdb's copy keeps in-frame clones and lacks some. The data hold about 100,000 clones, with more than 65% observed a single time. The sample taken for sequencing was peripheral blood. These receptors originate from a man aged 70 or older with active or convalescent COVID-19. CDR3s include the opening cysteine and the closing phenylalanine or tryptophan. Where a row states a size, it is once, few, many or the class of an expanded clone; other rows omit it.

CASSSASGTGIYEQYF	NA	TRBV18
CATSRISGLAGALTHNEQFF	NA	TRBV15
CASSLKLAETSTDTQYF	NA	TRBV5-4
CASSLVWTTVSIYEQYF	NA	TRBV7-2
CASSQEVRGVPSSYEQYF	NA	TRBV4-1
CATYYDRGGTSGANVLTF	NA	TRBV7-9
CASSSLAGEEDTQYF	NA	TRBV6-2/TRBV6-3
CASSGSGGSNEKLFF	medium-sized	TRBV9
CASSWGLAQETQYF	once	TRBV7-2
CASSATGREKLFF	NA	TRBV28
CATSDLNSGSSNEQFF	NA	TRBV24-1
CASSQEVAGNQPQHF	NA	TRBV4-3
CASSQERDRGNEKLFF	NA	TRBV4-1
CASSESRDRGPPLHF	many	TRBV2
CASSPSGQGSEKLFF	NA	TRBV18
CSVHPGTGYTEAFF	NA	TRBV29-1
CASRQQANYGYTF	NA	TRBV28
CASSSKERGNGYTF	NA	TRBV18
CASSSRTGGYEQYF	NA	TRBV7-8
CATSDPSGRAPEQFF	few	TRBV24-1
CASTVGEAPEAFF	NA	TRBV6-1
CASSPGTGVTGELFF	NA	TRBV5-1
CASSRPTSGRNEQFF	NA	TRBV18
CASSYSGHYEQYF	NA	TRBV6-5
CASSYSRQQETQYF	NA	TRBV6-5
CASTWGQANYGYTF	NA	TRBV5-1
CASSLESLSGGGNQPQHF	NA	TRBV11-3
CASRTSTDTQYF	NA	TRBV28
CASSYPRGNTGELFF	NA	TRBV6-6
CASSLGAGSYEQYF	NA	TRBV5-1
CASSQDSGQSWYEQYF	NA	TRBV4-1
CASSLDRGGEQYF	NA	TRBV11-3
CAGGTNTEAFF	NA	TRBV28
CAWSVQDRGISLFYEQYF	NA	TRBV30
CASSFSQYNEQFF	once	TRBV7-8
CASSEAGLAGGLNLCYEQYF	NA	TRBV10-1
CASRLAGESVEEQFF	NA	TRBV2